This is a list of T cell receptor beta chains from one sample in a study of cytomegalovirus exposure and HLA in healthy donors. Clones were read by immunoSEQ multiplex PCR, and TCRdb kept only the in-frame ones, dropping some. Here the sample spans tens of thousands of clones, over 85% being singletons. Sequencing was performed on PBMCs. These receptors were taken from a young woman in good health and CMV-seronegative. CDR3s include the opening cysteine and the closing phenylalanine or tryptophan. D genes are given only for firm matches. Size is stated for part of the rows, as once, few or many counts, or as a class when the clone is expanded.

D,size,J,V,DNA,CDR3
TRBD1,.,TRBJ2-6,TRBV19,TGTGCCAGTAGTATAGATCGGAAGACAGGGACCCTCTCTGGGGCCAACGTCCTGACTTTC,CASSIDRKTGTLSGANVLTF
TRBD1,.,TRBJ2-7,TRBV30,TGTGCCTGGGCGCCCTACCAGGGACAGATCTACGAGCAGTACTTC,CAWAPYQGQIYEQYF
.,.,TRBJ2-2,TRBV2,TGTGCCAGCGCAGGGGACCTCACCGGGGAGCTGTTTTTT,CASAGDLTGELFF
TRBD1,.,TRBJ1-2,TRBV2,TGTGCCAGCAGTCTCCGACAGGGGGACTATGGCTACACCTTC,CASSLRQGDYGYTF
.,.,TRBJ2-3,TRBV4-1,TGCGCCAGCAGCCAAGGGCGGGGAGGCCTGCCTCGTACGCAGTATTTT,CASSQGRGGLPRTQYF
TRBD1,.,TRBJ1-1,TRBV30,TGTGCCTGGAGTGTAACAGGGGCCGTTGATGAAGCTTTCTTT,CAWSVTGAVDEAFF
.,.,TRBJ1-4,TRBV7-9,TGTGCCAGCAGCTCCGGGGTCATCTGGAAAAAACTGTTTTTT,CASSSGVIWKKLFF
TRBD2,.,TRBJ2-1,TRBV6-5,TGTGCCAGCAGTGGAATAGCGGGGGGGTTTAATGAGCAGTTCTTC,CASSGIAGGFNEQFF
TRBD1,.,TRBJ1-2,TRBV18,TGTGCCAGCTCACCAGGACAGGGGGCCTATGGCTACACCTTC,CASSPGQGAYGYTF
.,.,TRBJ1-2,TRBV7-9,TGTGCCAGCAGCTTAGGGCAGGCTCATGGCTACACCTTC,CASSLGQAHGYTF
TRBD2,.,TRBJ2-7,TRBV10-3,TGTGCCATCAGTGGAAGGGCAGCGGGGGCCTACGAGCAGTACTTC,CAISGRAAGAYEQYF
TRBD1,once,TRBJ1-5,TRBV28,TGTGCCAGCAGGCCGACAGGGCTGATCCAGCCCCAGCATTTT,CASRPTGLIQPQHF
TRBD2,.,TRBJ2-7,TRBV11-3,TGTGCCAGCAGCCCGGGACTAGGGAGCTACGAGCAGTACTTC,CASSPGLGSYEQYF
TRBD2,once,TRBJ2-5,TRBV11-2,TGTGCCAGCAGCCGGGGGGGATTTGAGACCCAGTACTTC,CASSRGGFETQYF
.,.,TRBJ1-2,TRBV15,TGTGCCACCAGCAGGGTCTCAGCGGGGGTAGGTGGCTACACCTTC,CATSRVSAGVGGYTF
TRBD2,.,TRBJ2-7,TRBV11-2,TGTGCCAGCAGCCCGCGGGGTAGCGGGGGGGGGTACGAGCAGTACTTC,CASSPRGSGGGYEQYF
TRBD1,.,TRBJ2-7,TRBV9,TGTGCCAGCAGCGTAGGAGGGGGCAACACCTACGAGCAGTACTTC,CASSVGGGNTYEQYF
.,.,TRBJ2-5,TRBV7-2,TGTGCCAGCAGCTTCCAGGTACCGGAGACCCAGTACTTC,CASSFQVPETQYF
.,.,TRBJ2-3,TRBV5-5,TGTGCCAGCAGCCCAGGGGACAGCACAGATACGCAGTATTTT,CASSPGDSTDTQYF
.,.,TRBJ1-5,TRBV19,TGTGCCAGTAGTATAGCGACAGTTAGCAATCAGCCCCAGCATTTT,CASSIATVSNQPQHF
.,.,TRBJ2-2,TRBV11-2,TGTGCCAGCAGCTTGAGACCCTCAGGCGGGGAGCTGTTTTTT,CASSLRPSGGELFF
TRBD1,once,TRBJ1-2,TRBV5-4,TGTGCCAGCAGCGTCGGGACAGATGGGTCCTATGGCTACACCTTC,CASSVGTDGSYGYTF
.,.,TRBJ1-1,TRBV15,TGTGCCACCAGCAGCCCGGTGAACACTGAAGCTTTCTTT,CATSSPVNTEAFF
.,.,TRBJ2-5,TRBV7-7,TGTGCCAGCAGCTTAGGGCGGGGCAGTGTGGAGACCCAGTACTTC,CASSLGRGSVETQYF
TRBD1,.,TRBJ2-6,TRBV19,TGTGCCAGTACATCCGGACAGGGGAGCTCTGGGGCCAACGTCCTGACTTTC,CASTSGQGSSGANVLTF
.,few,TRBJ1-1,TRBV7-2,TGTGCCAGCAGCACCGACAGGTCCGGCGCTAAAAGTCTGGCTTTCTTT,CASSTDRSGAKSLAFF
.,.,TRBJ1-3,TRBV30,TGTGCCTGGAAGGAGGGTAACTCTGGAAACACCATATATTTT,CAWKEGNSGNTIYF
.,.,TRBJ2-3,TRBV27,TGTGCCAGCAGTTTAAGGGGGGGAAGTTCGCTACTCCGGCAGTATTTT,CASSLRGGSSLLRQYF
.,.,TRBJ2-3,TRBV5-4,TGTGCCAGCAGCTTGGCCCCCGGTCCAGATACGCAGTATTTT,CASSLAPGPDTQYF
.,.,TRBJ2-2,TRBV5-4,TGTGCCAGCAGCTTGCAGGAGGTAAACACCGGGGAGCTGTTTTTT,CASSLQEVNTGELFF
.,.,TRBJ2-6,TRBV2,TGTGCCAGCAGTCCATCAGGCTTCTCTGGGGCCAACGTCCTGACTTTC,CASSPSGFSGANVLTF